This T cell receptor beta chain was profiled in a study of T cell responses to AZD1222 COVID-19 vaccine. Broader study findings: With two AZD1222 doses given, Spike-specific TCR breadth and depth both rose. Mostly white British, mostly female donors; authors suggested clonal diversity may be underestimated.

As concerns this clone: What it binds is unknown.

The CDR3 totals 18 residues. Trimming took 3 bases from V and 0 from J, leaving 15 bases between them. Germline CDR1 MDHEN, CDR2 SYDVKM. Clones were sequenced by immunoSEQ multiplex PCR, and TCRdb holds only the in-frame ones, with some missing. The sample includes some 90,000 clones, 80% to 90% of them seen just once. Specimen: peripheral blood, collected on day 0 of AZD1222 vaccination. This clonotype originated in an adult in good health. This chain joins TRBV28 and TRBJ1-6; D is undetermined. The CDR3 DNA sequence: TGTGCCAGCAGTTTGTCCAGCCGTTTGAGCTCCTATAATTCACCCCTCCACTTT. Translating it yields CASSLSSRLSSYNSPLHF.